The sequence of this T cell receptor beta chain was determined in a study of T cell responses to AZD1222 COVID-19 vaccine. Findings of the study overall: Increased Spike-specific TCR breadth and depth were observed after two AZD1222 doses. Regions 160-218 and 743-854 dominated among vaccine-associated CD4 TCRs spanning spike.

CDR1 is SGHDT and CDR2 is YYEEEE in the germline V gene. V gave up 1 base and J gave up 4 bases, with 7 bases separating them. The CDR3 spans 13 residues. Repertoires were generated with immunoSEQ multiplex PCR, while TCRdb's copy carries only in-frame clones and drops some. The sample consists of about 81,000 clones, around 83% of them appearing once. Points on this clone: Its antigen is currently unknown.

The chain joins TRBV5-6 to TRBJ2-3, with D uncertain. This TCR was recovered from an adult who received the AZD1222 COVID-19 vaccine. The sequenced sample was peripheral blood, obtained 28 days after the second AZD1222 dose. The CDR3 region has the DNA TGTGCCAGCAGCTTGAGGTGGGCAGATACGCAGTATTTT. As protein: CASSLRWADTQYF. Using reference TRBV5-6 and TRBJ2-3 for the parts outside the CDR3, the full variable domain is DAGVTQSPTHLIKTRGQQVTLRCSPKSGHDTVSWYQQALGQGPQFIFQYYEEEERQRGNFPDRFSGHQFPNYSSELNVNALLLGDSALYLCASSLRWADTQYFGPGTRLTVL.